Sequencing of this T cell receptor (beta chain) was carried out in a study of blood T cell repertoires in COVID-19. Study-level information: In each case, the material was cDNA or gDNA derived from T cells, B-cell-depleted T cells, or PBMCs.

Produced via immunoSEQ multiplex PCR; TCRdb's table is partial and in-frame only. The sample holds 85,000 to 120,000 clones, about nine tenths seen once. Germline V gene sequence: CDR1 SGHAT, CDR2 FQNNGV. The CDR3 has 13 amino acids. The V end lost 6 bases, the J end lost 5 bases, and 13 bases lay between the germline ends. The chain is built from TRBV11-2 and TRBJ2-5; D is possibly TRBD1 (5 bases). The receptor was isolated from a woman aged 45-65 years with COVID-19, enrolled during active disease. Sequencing was performed on peripheral blood. CDR3 nucleotide sequence: TGTGCCAGCAGAAATAGGGGTACGGAGACCCAGTACTTC. Translation: CASRNRGTETQYF.